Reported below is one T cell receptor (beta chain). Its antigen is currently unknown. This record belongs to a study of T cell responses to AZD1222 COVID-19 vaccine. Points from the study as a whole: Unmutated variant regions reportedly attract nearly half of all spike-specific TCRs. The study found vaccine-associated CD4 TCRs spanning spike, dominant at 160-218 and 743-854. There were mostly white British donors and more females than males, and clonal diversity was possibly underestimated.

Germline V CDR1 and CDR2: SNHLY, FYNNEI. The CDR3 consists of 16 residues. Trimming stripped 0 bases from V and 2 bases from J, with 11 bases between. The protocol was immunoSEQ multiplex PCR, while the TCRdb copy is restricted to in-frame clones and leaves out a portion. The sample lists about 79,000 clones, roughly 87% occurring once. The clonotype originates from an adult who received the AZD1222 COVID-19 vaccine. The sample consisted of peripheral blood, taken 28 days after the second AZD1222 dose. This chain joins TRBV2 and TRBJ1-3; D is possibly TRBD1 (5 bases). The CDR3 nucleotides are TGTGCCAGCAGTGAAGCGAAAGGGGCAACTGGAAACACCATATATTTT. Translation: CASSEAKGATGNTIYF.